Listed here are 21 T cell receptor beta chains from one sample, sequenced in a study of molecular identifiers for immune sequencing clone quantification. One entry per CDR3 protein results from TCRdb running MiXCR on the PCR reads. This sample has about 640,000 distinct CDR3 sequences, with about 20% found just once. Sequenced input: naive CD8+ T cells from blood, with Jurkat cell RNA spiked in. Subset here: FACS-sorted CD8+CD4-CCR7+CD45RA+ naive T cells. These TCRs come from a human donor in good health. Some libraries in this study had Jurkat cell RNA spiked in.

This clonotype was observed many times. The J gene is TRBJ2-1, the V gene TRBV18, with D unclear. This CDR3 spans 12 amino acids. Germline CDR1 reads KGHSH; CDR2 reads LQKENI. V lost 1 base to trimming and J lost 9 bases, with 7 bases between them. CDR3 sequence: CASSPLVPEQFF. DNA for the CDR3: TGTGCCAGCTCACCACTAGTCCCTGAGCAGTTCTTC.

The table lists this clonotype with many counts. The genes are TRBV14 and TRBJ2-5; D might be TRBD1 or TRBD2, each matching 5 bases. In germline, CDR1 is SGHDN, CDR2 FVKESK. The germline V and J ends were trimmed by 1 base and 5 bases, with 20 bases remaining between them. CDR3 length: 17 residues. The CDR3 coding sequence is TGTGCCAGCAGCCAAGTAACAGGAGGCTCCTTAGGGGAGACCCAGTACTTC. It encodes CASSQVTGGSLGETQYF. Variable domain in full (rest from reference TRBV14 and TRBJ2-5): EAGVTQFPSHSVIEKGQTVTLRCDPISGHDNLYWYRRVMGKEIKFLLHFVKESKQDESGMPNNRFLAERTGGTYSTLKVQPAELEDSGVYFCASSQVTGGSLGETQYFGPGTRLLVL.

This clonotype was recorded at least ten times. This chain joins TRBV11-2 and TRBJ2-3, with 10 bases that match TRBD2. CDR3 length: 15 amino acids. From germline, CDR1 is SGHAT and CDR2 FQNNGV. With V trimmed by 8 bases and J by 1 base, 6 bases remained unmatched. Written as DNA, the CDR3 is TGTGCCAGCGGACCCGGGACTAGCGGCACAGATACGCAGTATTTT. Translating it yields CASGPGTSGTDTQYF.

This clonotype was detected many times. V and J are TRBV29-1 and TRBJ2-7, with D perhaps matching TRBD1 (5 bases). CDR1 is SQVTM, CDR2 ANQGSEA, per germline. The CDR3 is 15 residues long. The germline V and J ends were trimmed by 0 bases and 6 bases, with 18 bases remaining between them. In nucleotides, the CDR3 is TGCAGCGTTGAAGATAGGGCGACAGTCCCCGGCGAGCAGTACTTC. This sequence encodes CSVEDRATVPGEQYF.

The rearrangement links TRBV19 to TRBJ2-3; tentatively, D is TRBD1 (5 bases). The germline V gene has CDR1 LNHDA and CDR2 SQIVND (reference sequence). CDR3 length equals 15 residues. V lost 3 bases and J 0 bases, leaving 10 bases between the germline ends. CDR3 DNA sequence: TGTGCCAGTAGTATTTTAGGGGCTAGCACAGATACGCAGTATTTT. Amino acids: CASSILGASTDTQYF.

This clonotype was seen many times. The rearrangement joins TRBV5-1 to TRBJ2-3; D ambiguous. This CDR3 spans 15 amino acids. Trimming shortened V by 3 bases and J by 0 bases, and 11 bases separated the two germline ends. Germline CDR1 and CDR2: SGHRS and YFSETQ. In DNA, the CDR3 is TGCGCCAGCAGCTGGGCGGCTGACAGCACAGATACGCAGTATTTT. Translated: CASSWAADSTDTQYF.

In regard to this clonotype: It may be a read error: a sequence one base away is much more abundant. This chain uses TRBV2 with TRBJ2-7; TRBD2 is a possible D gene (6 bases). This CDR3 spans 13 amino acids. Germline assignment: CDR1 SNHLY and CDR2 FYNNEI. The CDR3 DNA reads as TGTGCCACCGGGCGGGGACTTACCTACGAGAAGTACTTC. Protein product: CATGRGLTYEKYF.

This clonotype came up a few times. The J gene is TRBJ2-5, the V gene TRBV19, with a possible D match to TRBD1 (5 bases). Germline V gene sequence: CDR1 LNHDA, CDR2 SQIVND (reference sequence). The V and J ends lost 9 bases and 1 base respectively, with 18 bases between them. CDR3 length: 15 residues. The CDR3 DNA sequence: TGTGCCAGCACCGACAGCGCTGCACCCCAAGAGACCCAGTACTTC. It is translated as CASTDSAAPQETQYF. The full variable domain, in which reference TRBV19 and TRBJ2-5 provide the parts outside the CDR3, is DGGITQSPKYLFRKEGQNVTLSCEQNLNHDAMYWYRQDPGQGLRLIYYSQIVNDFQKGDIAEGYSVSREKKESFPLTVTSAQKNPTAFYLCASTDSAAPQETQYFGPGTRLLVL.

This clonotype was seen repeatedly, ten times or more. The chain carries TRBV12-3 or TRBV12-4 and TRBJ2-5, with TRBD1 identical over 9 bases. V shed 4 bases, J shed 5 bases, and the junction held 5 bases outside the gene matches. This CDR3 region has 14 residues. CDR3 loop: CASSSRDRDETQYF. CDR3 DNA sequence: TGTGCCAGCAGTTCCCGGGACAGGGATGAGACCCAGTACTTC.

This clonotype was seen ten or more times. This sequence joins TRBV6-6 and TRBJ1-3; a possible D gene is TRBD1 (6 bases). CDR3 length equals 14 residues. V was trimmed by 6 bases and J by 0 bases, leaving 9 bases between them. CDR1 is MNHNY, CDR2 SVGAGI, per germline (reference sequence). CDR3 region: CASRDRGSGNTIYF. In nucleotides, the CDR3 is TGTGCCAGCAGGGACAGAGGCTCTGGAAACACCATATATTTT.

Comments on this clonotype: This may stem from a read error, because a much larger clone lies one nucleotide away. The V call is TRBV29-1, the J call TRBJ1-3, with TRBD1 identical over 10 bases. V lost 3 bases to trimming and J lost 3 bases; unmatched junction nucleotides: 2. Germline CDR1 SQVTM, CDR2 ANQGSEA. This CDR3 spans 14 amino acids. Written as DNA, the CDR3 is TGCAGCGTTGAGGGACAGGGGAATGGAAACACCATATATTTT. It encodes CSVEGQGNGNTIYF.

V gene TRBV12-3 or TRBV12-4 combines with J gene TRBJ2-1; 7 positions match TRBD2. The length of the CDR3 is 14 residues. The V and J ends lost 5 bases and 3 bases, in that order; junction bases with no gene match: 4. CDR3 in amino acids: CASSTGTNYNEQFF. CDR3 in DNA: TGTGCCAGCAGTACCGGGACTAACTACAATGAGCAGTTCTTC.

The table lists this clonotype with a few counts. Here the CDR3 reads CASSLAGLIASYEQYF. CDR3 DNA: TGTGCCAGCAGCTTAGCGGGACTAATCGCTTCCTACGAGCAGTACTTC. The chain has TRBV7-2 and TRBJ2-7; 7 nucleotides agree with TRBD2. The junction had 6 bases not matched to a gene; V was cut back by 0 bases and J by 1 base. The CDR3 extends over 16 amino acids. Germline V gives CDR1 SGHTA, CDR2 FQGNSA.

A note on this clonotype: Just one base apart from a much larger clone, this may be a read error. The chain carries TRBV7-2 and TRBJ1-1; TRBD1 might be the D (5 bases). CDR1 is SGHTA and CDR2 is FQGNSA in the germline V gene. CDR3 length: 16 residues. The CDR3 is CAGSPAGYGMNTEAFF. The CDR3 DNA reads as TGTGCCGGCAGCCCTGCAGGGTATGGGATGAACACTGAAGCTTTCTTT.

The rearrangement joins TRBV7-9 to TRBJ2-7; D gene ambiguous. The CDR3 has 12 amino acids. Trimming took off 4 bases at V and 5 bases at J, with 9 bases between the two ends. The germline CDR1 and CDR2 sequences are SEHNR and FQNEAQ (reference sequence). The CDR3 bases are TGTGCCAGCAGCTCAAATACTGACGAGCAGTACTTC. Translation: CASSSNTDEQYF.

On this clonotype itself: Since a much larger clone is just one base distant, this may be a read error. This sequence joins TRBV5-5 and TRBJ2-7, with D possibly matching TRBD1 (5 bases). Germline-derived CDR1 and CDR2 are SGHKS and YYEKEE (reference sequence). The CDR3 length is 17 residues. Trimming left V 2 bases short and J 5 bases short, with 23 bases between. CDR3 amino acids: CASSLYIYRQPENEQYF. The CDR3 DNA is TGTGCCAGCAGCTTATACATCTATCGACAGCCTGAAAACGAGCAGTACTTC.

This clonotype was found a few times. The V and J genes are TRBV2 and TRBJ1-3, with D perhaps matching TRBD1 (5 bases). This CDR3 region has 14 residues. V was pared by 7 bases and J by 0 bases, with 10 bases between. CDR1 is SNHLY and CDR2 is FYNNEI in the germline V gene. In DNA, the CDR3 is TGTGCCAGCACAACAGGTACCTCTGGAAACACCATATATTTT. This sequence encodes CASTTGTSGNTIYF.

About this clonotype: Since a much larger clone is just one base distant, this may be a read error. The CDR3 does not end in the conserved phenylalanine or tryptophan, so this is likely a read error. In nucleotides, the CDR3 is TGCAGTGCTAGAGACCCAGGAGGTTCCTACGAGCAGTACTCC. Protein: CSARDPGGSYEQYS. The V gene is TRBV20-1, the J gene TRBJ2-7; tentative D call: TRBD2 (5 bases). Trimming shortened V by 0 bases and J by 1 base, and 10 bases separated the two germline ends. The germline gives CDR1 DFQATT, CDR2 SNEGSKA (reference sequence). The CDR3 runs 14 residues.

This clonotype was seen repeatedly, ten times or more. The chain's CDR3 is CASSMATRSTDTQYF. The CDR3, as DNA: TGTGCCAGTAGTATGGCGACACGGAGCACAGATACGCAGTATTTT. The V call is TRBV19, the J call TRBJ2-3, with no clear D. Germline values: CDR1 LNHDA, CDR2 SQIVND (reference sequence). Trimming cost V 3 bases and J 0 bases, with 10 bases left between them. The CDR3 length is 15 residues.

The genes are TRBV11-2 and TRBJ2-7; 7 nucleotides agree with TRBD1. CDR1 is SGHAT and CDR2 is FQNNGV in the germline V gene. CDR3 length equals 14 residues. The V and J ends lost 8 bases and 1 base, in that order; junction bases with no gene match: 8. CDR3 DNA: TGTGCCAGCGGACAGGAACTTCAGTCCTACGAGCAGTACTTC. Its protein product is CASGQELQSYEQYF.

This clonotype was counted many times. The rearrangement links TRBV29-1 to TRBJ2-5; no clear D. The germline V gene has CDR1 SQVTM and CDR2 ANQGSEA. The CDR3 runs to 10 residues. Trimming shortened V by 3 bases and J by 5 bases, and 4 bases separated the two germline ends. The CDR3 nucleotides are TGCAGCGTTGAGGTGGAGACCCAGTACTTC. Translating gives CSVEVETQYF. Full variable domain (outside the CDR3, taken from reference TRBV29-1 and TRBJ2-5): SAVISQKPSRDICQRGTSLTIQCQVDSQVTMMFWYRQQPGQSLTLIATANQGSEATYESGFVIDKFPISRPNLTFSTLTVSNMSPEDSSIYLCSVEVETQYFGPGTRLLVL.